Below, 11 T cell receptor beta chains from the same sample are listed, as sequenced in a study of cytomegalovirus exposure and HLA in healthy donors. The PCR used 60 Vbeta and 13 Jbeta primers. Using immunoSEQ multiplex PCR, the repertoire was profiled, and TCRdb retains in-frame clones only, with some absent. Here the sample spans around 200,000 clones, around four fifths being singletons. The sample comprised PBMCs. The origin of the receptors is a woman in her fifties or sixties in good health and CMV-seropositive.

The V gene is TRBV19, the J gene TRBJ1-1, with D uncertain. The ends were cut back, 6 bases at V and 3 bases at J, with 23 bases in the middle. From germline, CDR1 is LNHDA and CDR2 SQIVND (reference sequence). The CDR3 extends over 17 amino acids. The DNA of the CDR3 is TGTGCCAGTAGCTATAGGTCGAGCGACCTTAGGTACACTGAAGCTTTCTTT. Its protein product is CASSYRSSDLRYTEAFF.

V is TRBV10-3 and J is TRBJ1-1, with a possible D match to TRBD1 (5 bases). The CDR3 runs to 13 residues. Germline V lookup: CDR1 ENHRY, CDR2 SYGVKD. The V gene lost 10 bases and the J gene lost 6 bases, with 18 bases spanning the gap. CDR3 residues: CATGPGQGAEAFF. As DNA, the CDR3 is TGTGCCACGGGTCCGGGCCAGGGCGCTGAAGCTTTCTTT.

In this sample, this clone turned up once. The V gene is TRBV7-2, the J gene TRBJ1-2; no clear D gene. The V gene's germline CDR1 is SGHTA and CDR2 FQGNSA. V lost 6 bases to trimming and J lost 4 bases, with 15 bases between them. The CDR3 covers 14 residues. The CDR3 loop reads CASSPAGEGYGYTF. The CDR3 DNA follows: TGTGCCAGCAGTCCAGCCGGGGAGGGCTATGGCTACACCTTC.

This clone turned up a few times. The rearrangement links TRBV19 to TRBJ1-5; TRBD1 matches 8 bases. Germline V gives CDR1 LNHDA, CDR2 SQIVND (reference sequence). The trim removed 5 bases at V and 11 bases at J, leaving 8 bases unmatched. CDR3 length: 13 residues. The CDR3 protein is CASSGQGLMAQHF. CDR3 coding DNA: TGTGCCAGTAGTGGACAGGGTTTGATGGCCCAGCATTTT.

The V and J genes are TRBV2 and TRBJ1-2, with 7 bases matching TRBD1. Germline trimming cut 1 base from V and 6 bases from J; bases unmatched to any gene: 5. Germline V gene lookup returns CDR1 SNHLY and CDR2 FYNNEI. This CDR3 contains 14 residues. The DNA of the CDR3 is TGTGCCAGCAGTGAAGAACAGGGGCTCCATGGCTACACCTTC. Amino acids: CASSEEQGLHGYTF.

The rearrangement uses TRBV11-2 and TRBJ1-1; TRBD1 matches at 9 bases. The CDR3 sequence is 15 residues long. Germline V lookup: CDR1 SGHAT, CDR2 FQNNGV. Germline trimming cut 1 base from V and 4 bases from J; bases unmatched to any gene: 4. The CDR3 loop is CASSLVNRGPTEAFF. CDR3 in DNA: TGTGCCAGCAGCTTAGTTAACAGGGGGCCCACTGAAGCTTTCTTT.

This clone was counted once. V gene TRBV19 combines with J gene TRBJ2-5, with TRBD1 identical over 8 bases. CDR1 is LNHDA, CDR2 SQIVND, per germline (reference sequence). The CDR3 spans 13 residues. J was trimmed by 2 bases and V by 5 bases; bases with no gene match: 1. The CDR3 region has the DNA TGTGCCAGTAGTTGGACAGGGCAAGAGACCCAGTACTTC. Translation gives CASSWTGQETQYF.

This chain connects TRBV20-1 to TRBJ2-7; D is unclear. V lost 6 bases, J lost 2 bases, and 8 bases lay in between. The V gene's germline CDR1 is DFQATT and CDR2 SNEGSKA (reference sequence). The CDR3 runs to 11 residues. Written as DNA, the CDR3 is TGCAGTGCAGCTTCGACCTACGAGCAGTACTTC. It specifies CSAASTYEQYF.

CDR3 bases: TGTGCCAGCGGGGACAGCCCCTATGGCTACACCTTC. Encoded protein: CASGDSPYGYTF. The chain uses TRBV2 and TRBJ1-2, with 7 bases fitting TRBD1. Unmatched junction bases numbered 4, after V lost 8 bases and J lost 4 bases. The CDR3 spans 12 residues. From germline, CDR1 is SNHLY and CDR2 FYNNEI.

The chain joins TRBV18 to TRBJ1-1; 7 bases match TRBD1. The V and J ends lost 6 bases and 0 bases, in that order; junction bases with no gene match: 4. The length of the CDR3 is 14 residues. Looked up from germline, CDR1 is KGHSH and CDR2 is LQKENI. CDR3 region: CASSSTGMNTEAFF. CDR3 nucleotides: TGTGCCAGCTCGTCGACAGGGATGAACACTGAAGCTTTCTTT.

This chain links TRBV5-1 with TRBJ1-6; weak D call: TRBD1 (6 bases). This CDR3 has 12 residues. From germline, CDR1 is SGHRS and CDR2 YFSETQ. V lost 7 bases, J lost 6 bases, and 8 bases lay in between. In DNA form, the CDR3 reads TGCGCCAGCCGGACAGCTAATTCACCCCTCCACTTT. It specifies CASRTANSPLHF.